In this sample, the clone carrying this T cell receptor (beta chain) turned up many times. Its antigen is not identified. Per germline, CDR1 MNHNS and CDR2 SASEGT. CDR3 length: 15 amino acids. Trimming at V came to 3 bases and at J to 6 bases, leaving 6 bases not matched to a gene. Researchers took RNA transcripts and amplified the TCR beta CDR3 regions from them. The primer set for the first-round RT-PCR of the TCR CDR3 was HTBI. TCRdb used MiXCR to reprocess the multiplex PCR reads, holding one entry per CDR3 protein. This sample has about 260,000 distinct CDR3 sequences; around 15% occur once, and the top ten carry around 30%. The data were obtained in a study of T cells in Graves' hyperthyroidism and ophthalmopathy. Study findings and constraints: The model forecast ophthalmopathy, anticipating it by a median roughly 6.3 months before onset. Also found in blood were most expanded thyroid clonotypes above 0.001.

Each ophthalmopathy patient scored at least 3 on the Clinical Activity Score and at least 4 on NOSPECS grade, with duration under 3 months. The diagnostic basis comprised clinical symptoms, serum thyroxine and TRAb, thyroid ultrasound and orbital computed tomography. This receptor was identified in a woman younger than 35 with Graves' ophthalmopathy. The V gene is TRBV6-1, the J gene TRBJ2-3; 10 nucleotides line up with TRBD2. The sequencing sample was made of blood. The CDR3 DNA sequence: TGTGCCAGCAGTGACATTAGCGGGAGGTACGATACGCAGTATTTT. This encodes CASSDISGRYDTQYF.